This T cell receptor (beta chain) was sequenced for a study of blood T cell repertoires in COVID-19 (dated by TCRdb to about 2020). For the study in its entirety: Collaborator samples came from the United States, Italy and Spain and covered acute and convalescent phases of COVID-19. The prospective study material was composed of cDNA or gDNA derived from T cells, B-cell-depleted T cells, or PBMCs. A freely available public database, intended as a resource for researchers studying the immune response to SARS-CoV-2, is where the repertoires were released. HLA class I and class II types, where available, came from metadata supplied by the sample provider rather than from assay-based typing. Samples came from the ongoing ImmuneRACE study (first 160 participants) plus 1,254 subjects from 6 global collaborators. Sample metadata almost always included a de-identified subject ID, COVID-19 status, age in years and sex. The dataset comprised deeply sampled blood TCRbeta repertoires from subjects exposed to, actively infected with, or recovered from COVID-19.

Points the paper makes about the study in general: Clinical and demographic metadata were provided uncurated, with the amount varying by source and participant.

The CDR3 sequence holds 14 residues, the cysteine and phenylalanine included. The kept DNA is CDR3 alone, 42 bases in frame from the first base. In the germline V gene (reference sequence), CDR1 corresponds to LNHDA and CDR2 to SQIVND. Trimming leaves V shorter by 7 bases and J shorter by 5 bases, with the junction holding 6 bases beyond the gene matches. TCRbeta CDR3 regions were amplified from genomic DNA using the immunoSEQ Assay, a bias-controlled multiplex PCR. On the authors' methods: Within the assay, amplification of reference gene primers was used to estimate how many nucleated cells each sample contained. Sequence reads were collapsed and filtered to measure the absolute abundance of every unique TCRbeta CDR3 rearrangement. For each sample, productive Simpson clonality was calculated as the square root of Simpson's diversity index over productive rearrangements. Here the immuneACCESS table is served through TCRdb, limited to in-frame sequences with V and J called. Missing clones are a known gap in these copies; in checked studies unresolved V genes cover under half, and the rest lacks a known reason. That table supplies the V and J calls and clone size; D and trimming were determined from the DNA. The sample table contains roughly 310,000 clones; only one count was recorded for about 90% of them. The ten most abundant clones make up less than 3.5% of the sample.

As for this clone: Which antigen it targets is not known. The record has no base qualities; no much larger clone is one base away.

In Seattle, one collaborating source enrolled patients while the infection was active and tracked those patients longitudinally over the course of disease. Each collaborating institution followed its own protocols to collect whole blood in K2EDTA tubes. Collaborator samples were shipped for TCRbeta analysis as frozen whole blood, isolated PBMCs, or DNA extracted from either sample type. This TCR came from a woman aged 25 to 39 with COVID-19, enrolled during active disease. This sequence uses TRBV19 and TRBJ1-4, with 8 middle bases fitting TRBD1. Material: peripheral blood. The CDR3 protein is CASKGGQDNEKLFF. Read as DNA, the sequence is TGTGCCAGTAAGGGGGGACAGGACAATGAAAAACTGTTTTTT.